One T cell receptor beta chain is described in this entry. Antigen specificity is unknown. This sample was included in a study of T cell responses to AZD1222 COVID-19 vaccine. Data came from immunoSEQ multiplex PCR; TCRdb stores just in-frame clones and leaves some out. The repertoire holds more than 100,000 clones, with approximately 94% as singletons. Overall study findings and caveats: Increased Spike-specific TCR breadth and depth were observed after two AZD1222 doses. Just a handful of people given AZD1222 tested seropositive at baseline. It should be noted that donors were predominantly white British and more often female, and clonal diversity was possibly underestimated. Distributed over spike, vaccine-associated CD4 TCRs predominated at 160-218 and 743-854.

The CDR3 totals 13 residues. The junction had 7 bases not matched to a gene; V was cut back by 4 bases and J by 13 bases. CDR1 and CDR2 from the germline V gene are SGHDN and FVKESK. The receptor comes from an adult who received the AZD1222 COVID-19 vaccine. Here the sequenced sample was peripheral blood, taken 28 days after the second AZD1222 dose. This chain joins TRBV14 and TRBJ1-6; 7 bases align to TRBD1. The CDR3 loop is CASSLAGGFPLHF. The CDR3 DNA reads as TGTGCCAGCAGCCTCGCAGGGGGGTTCCCCCTCCACTTT. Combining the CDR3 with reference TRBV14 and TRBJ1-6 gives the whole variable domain EAGVTQFPSHSVIEKGQTVTLRCDPISGHDNLYWYRRVMGKEIKFLLHFVKESKQDESGMPNNRFLAERTGGTYSTLKVQPAELEDSGVYFCASSLAGGFPLHFGNGTRLTVT.